Described below is a single T cell receptor (beta chain) sequence and its context. In the original processing: Estimated nucleated cell counts came from reference gene primer amplification. This table comes from immunoSEQ multiplex PCR, and its TCRdb copy is limited to in-frame clones, with some not included. D and trimming were read from the DNA, whereas the V and J calls and clone size are those reported in that table. The sample gives over 40,000 clones, around 90% of which show up once; about a quarter is in the top ten. The sample is drawn from a study of blood T cell repertoires in COVID-19. The wider study: Italy, Spain and the United States were the sources of the convalescent and acute COVID-19 samples. In each case, the material was cDNA or gDNA derived from T cells, B-cell-depleted T cells, or PBMCs.

Trimming pared 8 bases from V and 7 bases from J, leaving 15 bases between. The CDR3 consists of 14 residues. Germline V lookup: CDR1 MDHEN, CDR2 SYDVKM. The material sequenced was peripheral blood. The V gene is TRBV28, the J gene TRBJ1-6; a weak D match, TRBD1 (5 bases). The source is a human donor in a cohort sampled during active COVID-19. CDR3 nucleotides: TGTGCCAGCCACCTGGCAGGGAACAATTCACCCCTCCACTTT. Amino acid sequence: CASHLAGNNSPLHF.